A selection of T cell receptor beta chains follows, all from one sample in a study of T cells in Graves' hyperthyroidism and ophthalmopathy. TCRdb used MiXCR to reprocess the multiplex PCR reads, holding one entry per CDR3 protein. The table shows 300,000 to 450,000 distinct CDR3 sequences, with roughly 15% occurring only once. Material: blood. Receptors were obtained from a woman in her thirties with Graves' ophthalmopathy. The CDR3 runs from the conserved cysteine through the conserved F or W. A D gene is named only where the DNA matches it firmly. Size is stated for part of the rows, as once, few or many counts, or as a class when the clone is expanded.

v_call: TRBV19
j_call: TRBJ1-4
clone_size: few
d_call: TRBD1
cdr3_nt: TGTGCCAGTAGGGAGGGGGCCCATGAAAAACTGTTTTTT
cdr3_aa: CASREGAHEKLFF

v_call: TRBV7-8
j_call: TRBJ1-6
clone_size: many
d_call: -
cdr3_nt: TGTGCCAGTTGGGGGGGGGCGAGCTCCTATAATTCACCCCTCCACTTT
cdr3_aa: CASWGGASSYNSPLHF

v_call: TRBV18
j_call: TRBJ2-3
clone_size: many
d_call: -
cdr3_nt: TGTGCCAGCTCACCTGGGGGGGGCCAAGGAGATACGCAGTATTTT
cdr3_aa: CASSPGGGQGDTQYF

v_call: TRBV27
j_call: TRBJ2-3
clone_size: many
d_call: TRBD1
cdr3_nt: TGTGCCAGCCAGGGGGAGTTTCGGTCGGATACGCAGTATTTT
cdr3_aa: CASQGEFRSDTQYF

v_call: TRBV18
j_call: TRBJ2-1
clone_size: -
d_call: -
cdr3_nt: TGTGCCAGCTATTCCCCGGGGGACAGAAGATTAAATGAGCAGTTCTTC
cdr3_aa: CASYSPGDRRLNEQFF

v_call: TRBV2
j_call: TRBJ2-7
clone_size: many
d_call: -
cdr3_nt: TGTGCCAGCAGTGAGTGGGTTGGCACCTACGAGCAGTACTTC
cdr3_aa: CASSEWVGTYEQYF

v_call: TRBV20-1
j_call: TRBJ1-5
clone_size: many
d_call: TRBD1
cdr3_nt: TGCAGTGCTGGGGCCGGGACAGGGGCCGGCAATCAGCCCCAGCATTTT
cdr3_aa: CSAGAGTGAGNQPQHF

v_call: TRBV7-2
j_call: TRBJ2-2
clone_size: many
d_call: -
cdr3_nt: TGTGCCAGCAGCTTAGGTTACGGCAACGGGGAGCTGTTTTTT
cdr3_aa: CASSLGYGNGELFF

v_call: TRBV5-6
j_call: TRBJ2-1
clone_size: -
d_call: -
cdr3_nt: -
cdr3_aa: CASSFAPGSNERFF

v_call: TRBV20-1
j_call: TRBJ1-2
clone_size: many
d_call: -
cdr3_nt: TGCAGTGCTAGTGTCTGGAATAACTATGGCTACACCTTC
cdr3_aa: CSASVWNNYGYTF

v_call: TRBV7-9
j_call: TRBJ2-7
clone_size: -
d_call: TRBD1
cdr3_nt: TGTGCCAGCAGCTCCCGGGGGGGGGACAGGGGGCGCCGAGGAACTCCCGAGCAGTACTTC
cdr3_aa: CASSSRGGDRGRRGTPEQYF

v_call: TRBV28
j_call: TRBJ2-2
clone_size: many
d_call: -
cdr3_nt: TGTGCCAGCAGTTTCTTGGTGGGTCCAGGTTTCAGCGGGGAGCTGTTTTTT
cdr3_aa: CASSFLVGPGFSGELFF

v_call: TRBV30
j_call: TRBJ2-7
clone_size: many
d_call: -
cdr3_nt: TGTGCCTGGAGTAGGGACACCTACGAGCAGTACTTC
cdr3_aa: CAWSRDTYEQYF

v_call: TRBV7-9
j_call: TRBJ2-3
clone_size: -
d_call: TRBD1
cdr3_nt: TGTGCCAGCAGCTCCCCGGGACAGGGATGGGATACGCAGTATTTT
cdr3_aa: CASSSPGQGWDTQYF

v_call: TRBV20-1
j_call: TRBJ2-3
clone_size: many
d_call: -
cdr3_nt: TGCGCCATGGCGTGGGGCGATGGGACAGATACGCAGTATTTT
cdr3_aa: CAMAWGDGTDTQYF

v_call: TRBV20-1
j_call: TRBJ1-5
clone_size: many
d_call: -
cdr3_nt: TGCAGTGATAGAGGAGGAGGGGGTGGTCCCCAGCATTTT
cdr3_aa: CSDRGGGGGPQHF

v_call: TRBV29-1
j_call: TRBJ1-2
clone_size: few
d_call: -
cdr3_nt: TGCAGCGTTTCGGAGGGGAGCGTTGGCTACACCTTC
cdr3_aa: CSVSEGSVGYTF

v_call: TRBV2
j_call: TRBJ1-5
clone_size: many
d_call: TRBD1
cdr3_nt: TGTGCCAGCAGTGAGGGCAGGGGGAGGAATCAGCCCCAGCATTTT
cdr3_aa: CASSEGRGRNQPQHF

v_call: TRBV7-3
j_call: TRBJ2-3
clone_size: many
d_call: -
cdr3_nt: TGTGCCAGCAGCCTTGGGGGCCCGGTGGATACGCAGTATTTT
cdr3_aa: CASSLGGPVDTQYF

v_call: TRBV28
j_call: TRBJ2-1
clone_size: many
d_call: TRBD2
cdr3_nt: TGTGCCAGCACCACTCTTGGCGGGGGGGCGTTTGAGCAGTTCTTC
cdr3_aa: CASTTLGGGAFEQFF

v_call: TRBV10-3
j_call: TRBJ2-5
clone_size: many
d_call: TRBD1
cdr3_nt: TGTGCCATCAGTGAAGTTCAGGGGGCCATAGAGACCCAGTACTTC
cdr3_aa: CAISEVQGAIETQYF

v_call: TRBV15
j_call: TRBJ2-7
clone_size: -
d_call: -
cdr3_nt: TGTGCCACCAGCAGAGATGTGGGGAAAGGCGAGCAGTACTTC
cdr3_aa: CATSRDVGKGEQYF